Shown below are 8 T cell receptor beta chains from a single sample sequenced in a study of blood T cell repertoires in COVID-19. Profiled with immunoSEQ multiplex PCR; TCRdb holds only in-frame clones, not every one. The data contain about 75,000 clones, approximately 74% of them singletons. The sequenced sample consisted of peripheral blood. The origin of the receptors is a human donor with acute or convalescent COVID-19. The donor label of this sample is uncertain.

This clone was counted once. CDR3 loop: CASIGGVLFQNTGELFF. CDR3 DNA: TGTGCCAGCATTGGAGGGGTCCTTTTTCAGAACACCGGGGAGCTGTTTTTT. This chain uses TRBV7-9 with TRBJ2-2, with a possible D match to TRBD2 (6 bases). V was shortened by 7 bases and J by 1 base, with 19 bases between the two germline ends. Germline V CDR1 and CDR2: SEHNR, FQNEAQ (reference sequence). The CDR3 runs 17 residues.

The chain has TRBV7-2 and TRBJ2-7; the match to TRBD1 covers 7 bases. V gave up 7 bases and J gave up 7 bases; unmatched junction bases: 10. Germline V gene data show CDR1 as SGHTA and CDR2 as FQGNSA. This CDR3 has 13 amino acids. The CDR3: CASTPTGLKEQYV. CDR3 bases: TGTGCCAGCACCCCGACAGGGCTGAAGGAGCAGTACGTC.

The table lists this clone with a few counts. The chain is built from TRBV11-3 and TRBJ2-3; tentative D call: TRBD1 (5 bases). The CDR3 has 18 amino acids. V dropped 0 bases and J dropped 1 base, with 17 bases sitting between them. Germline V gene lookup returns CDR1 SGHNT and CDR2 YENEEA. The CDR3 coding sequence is TGTGCCAGCAGCTTAGACGTTCCGGGCAGGGTGGGCACAGATACGCAGTATTTT. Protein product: CASSLDVPGRVGTDTQYF.

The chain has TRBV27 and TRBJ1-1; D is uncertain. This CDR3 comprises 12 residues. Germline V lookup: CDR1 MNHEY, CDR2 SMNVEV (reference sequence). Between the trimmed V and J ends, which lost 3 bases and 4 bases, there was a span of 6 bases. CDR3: CASSFLGTEAFF. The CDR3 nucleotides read TGTGCCAGCAGTTTCCTAGGCACTGAAGCTTTCTTT.

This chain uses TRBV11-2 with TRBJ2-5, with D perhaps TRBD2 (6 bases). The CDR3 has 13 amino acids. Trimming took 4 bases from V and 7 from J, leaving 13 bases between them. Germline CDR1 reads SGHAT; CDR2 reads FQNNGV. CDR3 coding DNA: TGTGCCAGCAGCTCTGGACTACTAGGGACCCAGTACTTC. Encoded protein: CASSSGLLGTQYF.

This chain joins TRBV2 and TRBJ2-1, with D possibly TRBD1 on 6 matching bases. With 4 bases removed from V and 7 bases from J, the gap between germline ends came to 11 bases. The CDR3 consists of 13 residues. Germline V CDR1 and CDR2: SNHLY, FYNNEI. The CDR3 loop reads CASSGGLGNEQFF. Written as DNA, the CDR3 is TGTGCCAGCAGTGGGGGGCTGGGGAATGAGCAGTTCTTC.

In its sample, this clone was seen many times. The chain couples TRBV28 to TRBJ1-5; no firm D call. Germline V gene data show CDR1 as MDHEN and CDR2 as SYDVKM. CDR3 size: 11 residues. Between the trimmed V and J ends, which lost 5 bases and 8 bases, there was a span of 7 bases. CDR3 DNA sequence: TGTGCCAGCAGTGAGAGGGAGCCCCAGCATTTT. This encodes CASSEREPQHF.

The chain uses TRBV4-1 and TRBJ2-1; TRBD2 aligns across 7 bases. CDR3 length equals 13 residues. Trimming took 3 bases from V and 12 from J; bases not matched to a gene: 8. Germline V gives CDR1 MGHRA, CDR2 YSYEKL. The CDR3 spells CASSHLGGGGQFF. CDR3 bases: TGCGCCAGCAGCCATTTGGGCGGCGGGGGGCAGTTCTTC.